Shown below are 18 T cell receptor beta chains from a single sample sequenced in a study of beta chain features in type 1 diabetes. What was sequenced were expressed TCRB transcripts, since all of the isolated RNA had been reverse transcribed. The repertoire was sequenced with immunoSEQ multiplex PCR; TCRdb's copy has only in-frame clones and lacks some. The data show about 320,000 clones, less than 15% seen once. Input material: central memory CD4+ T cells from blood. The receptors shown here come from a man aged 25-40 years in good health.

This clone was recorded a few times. CDR3 in DNA: TGTGCCAGCAGTGTAGAACGGTTACAGGGGGCTGGCTACACCTTC. Its protein product is CASSVERLQGAGYTF. The chain employs TRBV7-2 and TRBJ1-2, with TRBD1 matching 9 bases. The trim removed 6 bases at V and 7 bases at J, leaving 12 bases unmatched. Germline V gene sequence: CDR1 SGHTA, CDR2 FQGNSA. CDR3 size: 15 residues. The variable domain in full, completed from reference TRBV7-2 and TRBJ1-2, reads GAGVSQSPSNKVTEKGKDVELRCDPISGHTALYWYRQSLGQGLEFLIYFQGNSAPDKSGLPSDRFSAERTGGSVSTLTIQRTQQEDSAVYLCASSVERLQGAGYTFGSGTRLTVV.

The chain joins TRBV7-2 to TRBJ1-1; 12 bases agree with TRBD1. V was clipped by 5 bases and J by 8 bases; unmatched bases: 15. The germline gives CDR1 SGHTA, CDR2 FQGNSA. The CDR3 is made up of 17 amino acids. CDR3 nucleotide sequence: TGTGCCAGCAGCCAATTCCGATCCGGGACAGGGGGCACCGAAGCTTTCTTT. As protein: CASSQFRSGTGGTEAFF.

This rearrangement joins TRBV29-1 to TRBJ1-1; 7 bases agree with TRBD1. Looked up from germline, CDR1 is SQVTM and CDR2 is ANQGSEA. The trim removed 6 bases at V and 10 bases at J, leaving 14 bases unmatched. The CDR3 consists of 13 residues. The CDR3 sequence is CSVAQTGESGAFF. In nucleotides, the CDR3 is TGCAGCGTCGCCCAAACAGGGGAGTCAGGAGCTTTCTTT.

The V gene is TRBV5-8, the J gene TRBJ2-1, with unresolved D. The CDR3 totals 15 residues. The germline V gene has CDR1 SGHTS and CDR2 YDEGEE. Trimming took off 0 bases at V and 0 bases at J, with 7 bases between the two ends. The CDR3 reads CASSLGQSSYNEQFF. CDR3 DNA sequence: TGTGCCAGCAGCTTGGGTCAGAGCTCCTACAATGAGCAGTTCTTC.

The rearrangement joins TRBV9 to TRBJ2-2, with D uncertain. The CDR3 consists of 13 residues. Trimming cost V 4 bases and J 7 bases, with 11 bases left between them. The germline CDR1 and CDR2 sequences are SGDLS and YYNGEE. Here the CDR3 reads CASSFSANGELFF. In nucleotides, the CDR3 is TGTGCCAGCAGCTTCAGTGCAAACGGGGAGCTGTTTTTT.

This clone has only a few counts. The CDR3 bases are TGCGCCAGCAGCGAATTAGCGGGGGCTAACGGGGAGCAGTACTTC. It specifies CASSELAGANGEQYF. The chain employs TRBV5-1 and TRBJ2-7, with TRBD2 matching 9 bases. The CDR3 runs 15 residues. Looked up from germline, CDR1 is SGHRS and CDR2 is YFSETQ. V shed 4 bases and J 7 bases; nucleotides not matched to a gene: 12.

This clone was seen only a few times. CDR3 nucleotide sequence: TGTGCCAGCAGCCCCCTTCGCGCTGGAAACACCATATATTTT. This translates into CASSPLRAGNTIYF. This chain links TRBV7-9 with TRBJ1-3, with D unresolved. Trimming stripped 5 bases from V and 2 bases from J, with 10 bases between. Germline CDR1 reads SEHNR; CDR2 reads FQNEAQ (reference sequence). The CDR3 has 14 residues. The whole variable domain, remainder taken from reference TRBV7-9 and TRBJ1-3, is DTGVSQNPRHKITKRGQNVTFRCDPISEHNRLYWYRQTLGQGPEFLTYFQNEAQLEKSRLLSDRFSAERPKGSFSTLEIQRTEQGDSAMYLCASSPLRAGNTIYFGEGSWLTVV.

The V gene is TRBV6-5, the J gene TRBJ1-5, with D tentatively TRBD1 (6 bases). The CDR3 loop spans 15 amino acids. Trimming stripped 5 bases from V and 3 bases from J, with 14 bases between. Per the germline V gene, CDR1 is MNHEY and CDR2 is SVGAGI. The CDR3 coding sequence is TGTGCCAGCAGTCGCGACAGGTCCTCCAATCAGCCCCAGCATTTT. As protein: CASSRDRSSNQPQHF.

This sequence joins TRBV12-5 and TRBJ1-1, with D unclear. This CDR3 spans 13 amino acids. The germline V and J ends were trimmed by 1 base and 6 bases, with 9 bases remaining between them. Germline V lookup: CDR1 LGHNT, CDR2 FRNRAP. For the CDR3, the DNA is TGTGCTAGTGGTTTGGGTGGGATGGCTGAAGCTTTCTTT. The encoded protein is CASGLGGMAEAFF. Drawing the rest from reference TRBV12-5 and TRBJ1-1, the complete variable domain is DARVTQTPRHKVTEMGQEVTMRCQPILGHNTVFWYRQTMMQGLELLAYFRNRAPLDDSGMPKDRFSAEMPDATLATLKIQPSEPRDSAVYFCASGLGGMAEAFFGQGTRLTVV.

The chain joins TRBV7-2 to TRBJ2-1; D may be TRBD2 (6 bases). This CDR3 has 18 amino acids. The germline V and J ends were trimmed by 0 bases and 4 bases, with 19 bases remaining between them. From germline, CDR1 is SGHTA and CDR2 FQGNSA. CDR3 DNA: TGTGCCAGCAGCTTAGCGCACCCCTCGGGACTCCAATACAATGAGCAGTTCTTC. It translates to CASSLAHPSGLQYNEQFF.

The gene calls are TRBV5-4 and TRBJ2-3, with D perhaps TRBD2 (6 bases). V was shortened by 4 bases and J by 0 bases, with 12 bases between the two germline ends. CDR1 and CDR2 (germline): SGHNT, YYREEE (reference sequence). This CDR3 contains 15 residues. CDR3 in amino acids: CASSHLAASTDTQYF. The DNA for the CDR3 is TGTGCCAGCAGCCACTTAGCGGCTAGCACAGATACGCAGTATTTT.

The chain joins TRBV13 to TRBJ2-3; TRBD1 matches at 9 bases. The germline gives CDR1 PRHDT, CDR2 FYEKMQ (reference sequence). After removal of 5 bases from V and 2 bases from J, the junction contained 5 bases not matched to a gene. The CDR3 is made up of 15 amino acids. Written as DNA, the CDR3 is TGTGCCAGCAGCCTTCGGGACAGGGACACAGATACGCAGTATTTT. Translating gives CASSLRDRDTDTQYF.

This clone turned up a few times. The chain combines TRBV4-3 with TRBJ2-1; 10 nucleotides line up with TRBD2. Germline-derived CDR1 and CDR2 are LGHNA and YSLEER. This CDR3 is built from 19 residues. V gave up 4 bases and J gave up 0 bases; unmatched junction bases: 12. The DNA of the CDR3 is TGCGCCAGCAGCCGCAGGGTAGCGGGGGGTATGAGCTCCTACAATGAGCAGTTCTTC. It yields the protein CASSRRVAGGMSSYNEQFF.

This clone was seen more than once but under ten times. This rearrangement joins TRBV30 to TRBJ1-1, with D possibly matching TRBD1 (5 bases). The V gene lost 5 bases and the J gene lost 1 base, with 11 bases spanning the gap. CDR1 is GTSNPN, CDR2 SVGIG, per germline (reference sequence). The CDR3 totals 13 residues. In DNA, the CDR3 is TGTGCCTGGTCGGCGACAGCGAACACTGAAGCTTTCTTT. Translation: CAWSATANTEAFF.

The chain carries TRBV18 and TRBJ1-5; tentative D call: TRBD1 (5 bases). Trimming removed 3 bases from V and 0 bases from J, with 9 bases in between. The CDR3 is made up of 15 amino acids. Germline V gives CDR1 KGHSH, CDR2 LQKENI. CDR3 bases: TGTGCCAGCTCACCGGTCAGGGATAGCAATCAGCCCCAGCATTTT. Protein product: CASSPVRDSNQPQHF.

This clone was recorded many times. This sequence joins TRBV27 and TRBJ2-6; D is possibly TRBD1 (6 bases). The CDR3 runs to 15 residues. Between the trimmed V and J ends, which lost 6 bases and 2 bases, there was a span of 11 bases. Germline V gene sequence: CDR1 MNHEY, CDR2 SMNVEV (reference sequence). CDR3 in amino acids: CASRPTGTGANVLTF. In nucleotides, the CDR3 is TGTGCCAGCAGACCCACAGGGACTGGGGCCAACGTCCTGACTTTC.

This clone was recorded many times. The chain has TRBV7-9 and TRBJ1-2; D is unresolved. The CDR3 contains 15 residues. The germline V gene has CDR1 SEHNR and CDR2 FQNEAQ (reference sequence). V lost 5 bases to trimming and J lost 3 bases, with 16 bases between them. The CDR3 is CASSPTRVSDYGYTF. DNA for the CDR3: TGTGCCAGCAGCCCCACCAGAGTTTCTGACTATGGCTACACCTTC.

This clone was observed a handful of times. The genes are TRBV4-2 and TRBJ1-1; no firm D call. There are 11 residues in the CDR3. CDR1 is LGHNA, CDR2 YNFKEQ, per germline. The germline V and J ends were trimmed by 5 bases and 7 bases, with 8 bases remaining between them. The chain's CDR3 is CASSLTGEAFF. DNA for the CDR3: TGTGCCAGCAGCTTGACGGGTGAAGCTTTCTTT.